These T cell receptor beta chains were read from a single sample in a study of T cell responses to AZD1222 COVID-19 vaccine. Only in-frame clones appear in the TCRdb table, and some are missing; sequencing was by immunoSEQ multiplex PCR. The table lists roughly 150,000 clones, approximately 92% of them singletons. The material was peripheral blood, obtained 28 days after the second AZD1222 dose. The receptors were gathered from an adult who received the AZD1222 COVID-19 vaccine. CDR3s include the opening cysteine and the closing phenylalanine or tryptophan. Fields, in order: CDR3 length, D gene, clone size, J gene, V gene, CDR3 protein, CDR3 DNA. A D gene is named only where the DNA matches it firmly. Not all rows give a size; the values are once, few, many and, for expanded clones, a class.

16 | NA | NA | TRBJ1-4 | TRBV5-1 | CASSNGPLSTNEKLFF | TGCGCCAGCAGCAATGGGCCGCTGTCAACTAATGAAAAACTGTTTTTT
16 | NA | NA | TRBJ1-5 | TRBV7-9 | CASSLAAGKDIQPQHF | TGTGCCAGCAGCTTAGCGGCAGGGAAAGACATTCAGCCCCAGCATTTT
13 | TRBD1 | once | TRBJ1-2 | TRBV15 | CATHGTGAYGYTF | TGTGCCACCCACGGGACAGGGGCCTATGGCTACACCTTC
14 | NA | NA | TRBJ2-3 | TRBV19 | CASSPGRNTDTQYF | TGTGCCAGTAGTCCGGGACGGAATACAGATACGCAGTATTTT
15 | NA | NA | TRBJ1-2 | TRBV9 | CASSEGDGTPGGYTF | TGTGCCAGCAGCGAGGGAGACGGGACCCCGGGTGGCTACACCTTC
15 | TRBD2 | NA | TRBJ2-2 | TRBV10-2 | CASSGLAGGSGELFF | TGCGCCAGCAGTGGACTAGCGGGAGGGAGCGGGGAGCTGTTTTTT
15 | NA | NA | TRBJ2-1 | TRBV4-3 | CASSQATGSYNEQFF | TGCGCCAGCAGCCAAGCGACAGGCTCCTACAATGAGCAGTTCTTC
14 | TRBD1 | NA | TRBJ1-6 | TRBV5-1 | CASSQGQGASPLHF | TGCGCCAGCAGCCAGGGACAGGGGGCTTCGCCCCTCCACTTT
13 | TRBD2 | NA | TRBJ2-1 | TRBV2 | CASESSGSYEQFF | TGTGCCAGCGAATCTAGCGGGAGCTATGAGCAGTTCTTC
14 | NA | NA | TRBJ1-1 | TRBV5-4 | CASSLALGDTEAFF | TGTGCCAGCAGCTTGGCCCTGGGGGACACTGAAGCTTTCTTT
15 | NA | NA | TRBJ1-5 | TRBV28 | CASSSPDRAHQPQHF | TGTGCCAGCAGTAGCCCAGACCGCGCCCATCAGCCCCAGCATTTT
15 | NA | NA | TRBJ1-5 | TRBV6-5 | CASSYRGGGEQPQHF | TGTGCCAGCAGTTACCGCGGAGGTGGAGAGCAGCCCCAGCATTTT
14 | NA | NA | TRBJ1-4 | TRBV6-6 | CASIGAVLGEKLFF | TGTGCCAGCATTGGGGCAGTTCTAGGGGAAAAACTGTTTTTT
14 | TRBD1 | NA | TRBJ2-7 | TRBV25-1 | CASSGEAQGYEQYF | TGTGCCAGCAGTGGCGAAGCACAGGGGTACGAGCAGTACTTC
15 | TRBD1 | NA | TRBJ2-5 | TRBV7-2 | CASSTGQGSEETQYF | TGTGCCAGCAGCACCGGACAGGGGAGCGAAGAGACCCAGTACTTC
15 | TRBD2 | NA | TRBJ2-1 | TRBV19 | CASSTWTSGRGEQFF | TGTGCCAGTAGTACCTGGACTAGCGGGAGGGGGGAGCAGTTCTTC
15 | NA | NA | TRBJ2-3 | TRBV28 | CASSLQTFSTDTQYF | TGTGCCAGCAGTTTACAGACCTTTAGCACAGATACGCAGTATTTT
14 | TRBD2 | NA | TRBJ2-7 | TRBV28 | CASSSGTSLGEQYF | TGTGCCAGCAGTTCCGGGACTAGTCTCGGCGAGCAGTACTTC
14 | TRBD1 | NA | TRBJ2-1 | TRBV18 | CASSPGQAHNEQFF | TGTGCCAGCTCACCCGGACAGGCCCACAATGAGCAGTTCTTC
15 | NA | NA | TRBJ2-1 | TRBV5-7 | CAGHPLAGSYNEQFF | TGTGCCGGCCACCCACTCGCGGGGTCCTACAATGAGCAGTTCTTC
15 | NA | NA | TRBJ2-3 | TRBV5-6 | CASSGGQQDTDTQYF | TGTGCCAGCAGCGGGGGACAACAAGATACAGATACGCAGTATTTT
13 | TRBD1 | few | TRBJ2-7 | TRBV5-1 | CASSVTGGYEQYF | TGCGCCAGCAGCGTGACAGGGGGCTACGAGCAGTACTTC
13 | NA | NA | TRBJ1-5 | TRBV7-2 | CASSLKINQPQHF | TGTGCCAGCAGCTTAAAGATCAATCAGCCCCAGCATTTT
14 | NA | once | TRBJ2-5 | TRBV7-7 | CASSLGGQQETQYF | TGTGCCAGCAGCTTAGGCGGACAGCAAGAGACCCAGTACTTC
11 | NA | NA | TRBJ1-1 | TRBV28 | CASTRGTEAFF | TGTGCCAGCACCAGGGGCACTGAAGCTTTCTTT
12 | NA | NA | TRBJ1-1 | TRBV7-3 | CASRVYGTEAFF | TGTGCCAGCAGGGTTTACGGGACTGAAGCTTTCTTT
15 | TRBD2 | NA | TRBJ2-7 | TRBV6-2/TRBV6-3 | CASTPLGLAGNEQYF | TGTGCCAGCACCCCATTGGGACTAGCGGGAAACGAGCAGTACTTC
14 | NA | NA | TRBJ2-7 | TRBV6-5 | CASSYNRGSYEQYF | TGTGCCAGCAGTTATAACCGGGGATCCTACGAGCAGTACTTC
14 | TRBD2 | NA | TRBJ2-1 | TRBV28 | CASTKRERGNEQFF | TGTGCCAGCACCAAGCGGGAGCGGGGCAATGAGCAGTTCTTC
15 | TRBD1 | NA | TRBJ1-6 | TRBV7-2 | CASSLGGTVNSPLHF | TGTGCCAGCAGCTTAGGCGGGACAGTTAATTCACCCCTCCACTTT
14 | NA | NA | TRBJ1-1 | TRBV27 | CASSLRGWNTEAFF | TGTGCCAGCAGTTTAAGGGGTTGGAACACTGAAGCTTTCTTT
15 | NA | once | TRBJ2-7 | TRBV5-1 | CASSPGTDPSYEQYF | TGCGCCAGCAGCCCCGGGACGGATCCTTCCTACGAGCAGTACTTC
16 | TRBD2 | NA | TRBJ2-2 | TRBV5-4 | CASSLSSGLNTGELFF | TGTGCCAGCAGCTTGTCTAGCGGGCTTAACACCGGGGAGCTGTTTTTT
18 | NA | NA | TRBJ1-1 | TRBV27 | CASSPTQGIAAMNTEAFF | TGTGCCAGCAGCCCTACTCAGGGTATAGCAGCCATGAACACTGAAGCTTTCTTT
13 | NA | once | TRBJ1-2 | TRBV5-1 | CASSLSGQGGYTF | TGCGCCAGCAGCTTGTCAGGCCAAGGAGGCTACACCTTC
13 | TRBD1 | NA | TRBJ2-7 | TRBV15 | CATSTGGSYEQYF | TGTGCCACCAGCACAGGGGGTTCCTACGAGCAGTACTTC
13 | NA | NA | TRBJ2-1 | TRBV27 | CASGRRAYNEQFF | TGTGCCAGCGGGAGGAGGGCCTACAATGAGCAGTTCTTC
16 | NA | few | TRBJ1-3 | TRBV3-1/TRBV3-2 | CASSPGVHRSGNTIYF | TGTGCCAGCAGCCCTGGGGTACATCGCTCTGGAAACACCATATATTTT
13 | TRBD1 | once | TRBJ1-2 | TRBV5-6 | CASSLDRDYGYTF | TGTGCCAGCAGCCTGGACAGGGACTATGGCTACACCTTC
15 | NA | NA | TRBJ1-1 | TRBV24-1 | CATSDLQRRDTEAFF | TGTGCCACCAGTGATTTGCAACGGCGGGACACTGAAGCTTTCTTT
17 | NA | NA | TRBJ1-5 | TRBV28 | CASSLPIHGTGNQPQHF | TGTGCCAGCAGTTTGCCGATCCACGGGACCGGTAATCAGCCCCAGCATTTT
15 | NA | NA | TRBJ1-2 | TRBV4-1 | CASSQARDKFYGYTF | TGCGCCAGCAGCCAAGCACGGGACAAGTTCTATGGCTACACCTTC
12 | NA | NA | TRBJ1-6 | TRBV2 | CASTQWGSPLHF | TGTGCCAGCACCCAGTGGGGTTCACCCCTCCACTTT
16 | TRBD2 | NA | TRBJ2-1 | TRBV4-3 | CASSQDLAGGDNEQFF | TGCGCCAGCAGCCAAGATCTCGCGGGAGGCGATAATGAGCAGTTCTTC
14 | NA | NA | TRBJ2-5 | TRBV5-1 | CASSFHGGVETQYF | TGCGCCAGCAGCTTCCATGGGGGCGTAGAGACCCAGTACTTC
15 | NA | NA | TRBJ2-3 | TRBV6-1 | CASSDTFLVTDTQYF | TGTGCCAGCAGTGATACGTTTCTAGTCACAGATACGCAGTATTTT
17 | NA | NA | TRBJ1-1 | TRBV15 | CATSRDPRDMGNTEAFF | TGTGCCACCAGCAGAGACCCCCGGGACATGGGGAACACTGAAGCTTTCTTT
15 | NA | once | TRBJ2-6 | TRBV2 | CASSDRGSGANVLTF | TGTGCCAGCAGTGACCGGGGCTCTGGGGCCAACGTCCTGACTTTC
15 | TRBD1 | once | TRBJ1-5 | TRBV7-2 | CASSLAQGMDQPQHF | TGTGCCAGCAGCTTAGCACAGGGGATGGATCAGCCCCAGCATTTT
14 | NA | NA | TRBJ1-4 | TRBV28 | CASSLSGKDEKLFF | TGTGCCAGCAGTTTATCAGGGAAAGATGAAAAACTGTTTTTT
12 | TRBD2 | NA | TRBJ2-7 | TRBV20-1 | CSASRRENEQYF | TGCAGTGCTAGTAGGCGGGAGAACGAGCAGTACTTC
15 | NA | NA | TRBJ2-1 | TRBV11-1 | CASSLVPDSYNEQFF | TGTGCCAGCAGCTTAGTCCCGGACTCCTACAATGAGCAGTTCTTC
16 | NA | NA | TRBJ1-4 | TRBV5-6 | CASTQGWKGTNEKLFF | TGTGCCAGCACCCAAGGGTGGAAAGGGACTAATGAAAAACTGTTTTTT
14 | TRBD2 | NA | TRBJ2-3 | TRBV29-1 | CSVVPAGGPDTQYF | TGCAGCGTTGTCCCAGCGGGAGGTCCAGATACGCAGTATTTT